What follows describes a single T cell receptor (beta chain). Clones were read by immunoSEQ multiplex PCR, and TCRdb kept only the in-frame ones, dropping some. The sample consists of some 700,000 clones, around 87% of them appearing once. The germline V gene has CDR1 LNHDA and CDR2 SQIVND (reference sequence). With 3 bases clipped from V and 3 bases from J, the junction kept 8 bases outside the gene matches. The CDR3 is 16 residues long. The data are from a study of shared T cell receptors in the human thymus. These data were also reused for a study on human thymus T cells. Turning to that study: Each of the donors was a healthy Finnish infant who was undergoing open corrective cardiac surgery for congenital heart defects. Use of V and J genes seemed skewed within the thymic and blood repertoires. As related research reported, thymic repertoires overlapped highly among unrelated individuals.

The receptor comes from a boy in the first two years of life with a congenital heart defect. The sequenced sample consisted of thymocytes. This chain connects TRBV19 to TRBJ2-3; 8 nucleotides line up with TRBD1. CDR3 in DNA: TGTGCCAGTAGTATTTCGGACAGGGCTGGGACAGATACGCAGTATTTT. Translation gives CASSISDRAGTDTQYF. The full variable domain, with the rest looked up from reference TRBV19 and TRBJ2-3, is DGGITQSPKYLFRKEGQNVTLSCEQNLNHDAMYWYRQDPGQGLRLIYYSQIVNDFQKGDIAEGYSVSREKKESFPLTVTSAQKNPTAFYLCASSISDRAGTDTQYFGPGTRLTVL.